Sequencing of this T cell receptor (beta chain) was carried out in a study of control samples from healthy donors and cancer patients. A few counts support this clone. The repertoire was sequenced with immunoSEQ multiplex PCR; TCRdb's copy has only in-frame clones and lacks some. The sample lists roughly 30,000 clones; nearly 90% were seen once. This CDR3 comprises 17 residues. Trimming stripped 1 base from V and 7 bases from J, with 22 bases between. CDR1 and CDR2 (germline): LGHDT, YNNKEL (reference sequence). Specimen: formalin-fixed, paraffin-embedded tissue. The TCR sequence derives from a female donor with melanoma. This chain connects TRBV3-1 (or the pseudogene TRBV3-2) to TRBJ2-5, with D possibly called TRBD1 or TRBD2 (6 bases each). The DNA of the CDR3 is TGTGCCAGCAGCCAAGGAGGGGGGCGGGGACCCGCCTCGACCCAGTACTTC. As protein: CASSQGGGRGPASTQYF.